One TCR beta chain is described in this entry. What it binds is not known. This PCR relied on a set of 60 Vbeta primers and 13 Jbeta primers. This table comes from immunoSEQ multiplex PCR, and its TCRdb copy is limited to in-frame clones, with some not included. The data hold roughly 180,000 clones, with approximately 80% observed a single time. This entry comes from a study of cytomegalovirus exposure and HLA in healthy donors. Study-level results: Sequencing depth across donors, presence/absence analyses assumed, was roughly uniform.

The CDR3 has 17 residues. CDR1 is SGDLS and CDR2 is YYNGEE in the germline V gene. V shed 0 bases, J shed 2 bases, and the junction held 6 bases outside the gene matches. The chain couples TRBV9 to TRBJ2-1, with 9 positions matching TRBD2. The specimen was PBMCs. The origin of this receptor is a girl aged 5-17 years in good health and CMV-seropositive. CDR3 nucleotide sequence: TGTGCCAGCAGCGTAGGGCTCGCGGGAGGGCCCTACAATGAGCAGTTCTTC. This translates into CASSVGLAGGPYNEQFF.